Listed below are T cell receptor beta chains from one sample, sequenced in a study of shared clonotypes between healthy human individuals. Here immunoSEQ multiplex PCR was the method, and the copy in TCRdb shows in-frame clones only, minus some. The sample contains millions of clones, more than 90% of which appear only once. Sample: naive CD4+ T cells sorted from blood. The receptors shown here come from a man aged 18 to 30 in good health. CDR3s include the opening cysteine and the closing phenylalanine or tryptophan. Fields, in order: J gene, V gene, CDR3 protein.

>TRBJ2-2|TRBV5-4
CASRSPGRGGELFF
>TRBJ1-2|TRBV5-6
CASSRTGGDFGYTF
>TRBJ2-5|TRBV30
CAWSVQYPAGLYF
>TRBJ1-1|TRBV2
CASRSNSNTEAFF
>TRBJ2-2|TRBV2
CASSGVETGELFF
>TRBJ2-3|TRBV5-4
CASTTSGRTDTQYF
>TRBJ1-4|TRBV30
CAWRRSGPTNEKLFF
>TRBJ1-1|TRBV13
CASSLGAWDREVEAFF
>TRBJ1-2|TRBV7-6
CASSLDLGFGYTF
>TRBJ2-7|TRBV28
CASSSGTGSYEQYF
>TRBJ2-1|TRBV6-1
CASRVLANMGNEQFF
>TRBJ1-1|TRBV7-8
CASSIDGLGNTEAFF
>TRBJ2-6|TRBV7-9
CASSFVHGPTDPLTF
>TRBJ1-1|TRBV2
CASNREKTEAFF
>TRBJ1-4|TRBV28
CASSLAGPVEKLFF
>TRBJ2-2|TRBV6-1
CASSEGRANTGELFF
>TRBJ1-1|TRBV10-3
CAIRAGQEAFF
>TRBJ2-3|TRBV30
CAWSAGTGITDTQYF
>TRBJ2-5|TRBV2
CASSDGTGVGTQYF
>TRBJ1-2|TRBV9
CASSVAPDAQIYGYTF
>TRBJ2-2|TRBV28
CASNQRSPAVRTGELFF
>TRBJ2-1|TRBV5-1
CASSLGREGSNEQFF
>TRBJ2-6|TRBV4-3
CASSQAATGANVLTF
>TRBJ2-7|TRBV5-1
CASSLATGTGVYEQYF
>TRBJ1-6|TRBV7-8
CASSSGTGLSPLHF
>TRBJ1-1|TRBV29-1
CSTRGGNTEAFF
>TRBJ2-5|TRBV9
CASSARDRVSETQYF
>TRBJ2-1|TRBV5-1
CASSLGTGNYNEQFF
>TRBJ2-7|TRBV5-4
CASSPWGGVSYEQYF
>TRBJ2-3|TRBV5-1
CASAPREGGDTQYF
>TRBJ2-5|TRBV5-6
CASSFPAYQETQYF
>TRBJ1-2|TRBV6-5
CASNPVRQNYGYTF
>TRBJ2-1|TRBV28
CASHRLAGGKEQFF
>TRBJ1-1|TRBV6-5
CASSGNPSTEAFF
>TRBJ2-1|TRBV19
CASTDRERSYNEQFF
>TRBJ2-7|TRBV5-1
CASKNSTVLAEQYF
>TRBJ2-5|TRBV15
CATSRDGLAGFSETQYF
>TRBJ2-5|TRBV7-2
CASSPGRQETQYF
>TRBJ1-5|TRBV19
CASRGQGGQPQHF
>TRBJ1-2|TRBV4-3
CASSQDLGSAYYGYTF
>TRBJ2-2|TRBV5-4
CASSFGGNTGELFF
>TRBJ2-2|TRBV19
CASSIGGYTGELFF
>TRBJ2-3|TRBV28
CASSLGVAPSTDTQYF
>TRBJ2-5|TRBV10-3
CAISVGGAGQETQYF
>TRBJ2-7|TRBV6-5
CATSPTEGWGQYF
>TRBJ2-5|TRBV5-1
CASSPGTSETQYF
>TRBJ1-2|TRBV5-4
CASSLVGQIYGYTF
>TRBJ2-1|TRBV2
CASRGTGYEQFF
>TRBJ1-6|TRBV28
CASSPQVFNSPLHF
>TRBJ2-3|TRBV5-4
CASGTGGPSTDTQYF
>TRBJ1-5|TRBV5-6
CASSLTGPNSNQPQHF
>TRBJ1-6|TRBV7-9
CASSFAGLGSPLHF
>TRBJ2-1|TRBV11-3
CASSLGGGTLNEQFF
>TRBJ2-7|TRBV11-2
CASSLRWDSYEQYF